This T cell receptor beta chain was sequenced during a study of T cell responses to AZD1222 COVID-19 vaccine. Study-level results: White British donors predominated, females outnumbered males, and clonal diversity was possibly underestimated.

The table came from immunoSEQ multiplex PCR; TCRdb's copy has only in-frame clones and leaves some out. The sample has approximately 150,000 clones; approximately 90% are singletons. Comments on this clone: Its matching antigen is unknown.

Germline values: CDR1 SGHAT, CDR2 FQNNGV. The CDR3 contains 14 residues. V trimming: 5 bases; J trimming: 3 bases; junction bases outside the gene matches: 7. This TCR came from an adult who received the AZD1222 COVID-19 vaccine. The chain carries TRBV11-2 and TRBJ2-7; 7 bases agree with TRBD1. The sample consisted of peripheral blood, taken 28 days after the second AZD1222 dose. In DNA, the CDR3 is TGTGCCAGCAGCCCGAGGACAGGCAACTACGAGCAGTACTTC. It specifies CASSPRTGNYEQYF.